In its sample, the clone carrying this T cell receptor (beta chain) was seen a few times. This sample was included in a study of blood T cells in healthy people across ages. V lost 1 base to trimming and J lost 1 base, with 16 bases between them. Looked up from germline, CDR1 is SGHTA and CDR2 is FQGNSA. The CDR3 covers 17 residues. Alongside a J-beta primer mix, a sample-barcoded 5' primer served in a second PCR lasting roughly 7 to 11 cycles. TCRdb re-derived calls from the 5' RACE reads in MiXCR, one entry per CDR3 protein. In the table there are about 810,000 distinct CDR3 sequences, 36% of which are singletons.

Sequencing was done on a sample of blood. This chain connects TRBV7-2 to TRBJ2-5, with D maybe TRBD2 (6 bases). This receptor was obtained from a man younger than 30 in good health. Here the CDR3 reads CASSLVSGLGGQETQYF. The CDR3 bases are TGTGCCAGCAGCTTAGTGTCTGGGTTGGGAGGCCAAGAGACCCAGTACTTC.